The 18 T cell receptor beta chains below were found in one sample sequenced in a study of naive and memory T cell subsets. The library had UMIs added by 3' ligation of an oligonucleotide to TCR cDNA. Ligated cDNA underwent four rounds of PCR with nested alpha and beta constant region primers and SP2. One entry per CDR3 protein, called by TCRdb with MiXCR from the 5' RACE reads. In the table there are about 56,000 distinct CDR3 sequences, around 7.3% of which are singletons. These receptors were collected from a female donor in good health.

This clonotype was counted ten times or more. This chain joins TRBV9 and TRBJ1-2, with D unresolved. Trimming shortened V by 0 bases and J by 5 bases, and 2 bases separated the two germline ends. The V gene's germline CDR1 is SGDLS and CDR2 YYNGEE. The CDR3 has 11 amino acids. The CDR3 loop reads CASSVGYGYTF. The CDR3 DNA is TGTGCCAGCAGCGTAGGATATGGCTACACCTTC.

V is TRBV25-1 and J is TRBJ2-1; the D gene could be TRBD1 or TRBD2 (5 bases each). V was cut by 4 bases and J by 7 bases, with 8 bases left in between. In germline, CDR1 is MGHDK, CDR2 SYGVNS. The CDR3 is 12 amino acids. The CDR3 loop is CASSGGWNEQFF. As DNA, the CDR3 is TGTGCCAGCAGTGGGGGGTGGAATGAGCAGTTCTTC.

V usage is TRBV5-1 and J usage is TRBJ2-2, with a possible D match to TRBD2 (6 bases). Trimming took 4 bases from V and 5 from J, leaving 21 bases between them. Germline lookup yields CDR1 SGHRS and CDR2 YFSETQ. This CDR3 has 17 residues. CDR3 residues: CASSGTLSTSGTGELFF. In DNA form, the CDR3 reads TGCGCCAGCAGCGGGACTCTCTCTACCAGCGGAACCGGGGAGCTGTTTTTT.

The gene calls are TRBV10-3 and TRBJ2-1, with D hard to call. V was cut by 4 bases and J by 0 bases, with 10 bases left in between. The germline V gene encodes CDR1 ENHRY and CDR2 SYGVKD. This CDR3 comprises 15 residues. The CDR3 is CAISGPTSSYNEQFF. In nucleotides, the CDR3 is TGTGCCATCAGTGGCCCGACCAGCTCCTACAATGAGCAGTTCTTC.

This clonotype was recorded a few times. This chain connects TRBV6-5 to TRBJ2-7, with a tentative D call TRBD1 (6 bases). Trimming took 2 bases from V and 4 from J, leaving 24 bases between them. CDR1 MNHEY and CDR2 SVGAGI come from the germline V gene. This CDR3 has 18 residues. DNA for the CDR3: TGTGCCAGCAGTTACCGGGCAGGGGATGACGGCAATCTTTACGAGCAGTACTTC. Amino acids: CASSYRAGDDGNLYEQYF.

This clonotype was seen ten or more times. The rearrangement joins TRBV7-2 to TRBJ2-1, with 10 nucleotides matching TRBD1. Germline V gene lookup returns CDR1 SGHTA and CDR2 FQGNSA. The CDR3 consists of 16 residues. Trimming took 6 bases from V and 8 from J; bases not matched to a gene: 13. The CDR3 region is CASSPGQGRGGYEQFF. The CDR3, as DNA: TGTGCCAGCAGTCCGGGACAGGGGAGGGGCGGCTATGAGCAGTTCTTC.

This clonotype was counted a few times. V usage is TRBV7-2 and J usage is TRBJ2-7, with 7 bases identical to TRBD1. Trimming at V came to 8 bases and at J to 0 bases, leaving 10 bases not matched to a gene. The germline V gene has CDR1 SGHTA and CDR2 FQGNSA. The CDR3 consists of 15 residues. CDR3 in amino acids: CASQQTGTVSYEQYF. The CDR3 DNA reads TGTGCCAGCCAGCAGACCGGGACAGTCTCCTACGAGCAGTACTTC.

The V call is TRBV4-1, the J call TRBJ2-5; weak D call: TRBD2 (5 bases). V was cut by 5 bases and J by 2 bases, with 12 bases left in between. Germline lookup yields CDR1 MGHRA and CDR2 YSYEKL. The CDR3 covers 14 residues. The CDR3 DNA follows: TGCGCCAGCAGCTCGCGGCGGGCGCAAGAGACCCAGTACTTC. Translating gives CASSSRRAQETQYF.

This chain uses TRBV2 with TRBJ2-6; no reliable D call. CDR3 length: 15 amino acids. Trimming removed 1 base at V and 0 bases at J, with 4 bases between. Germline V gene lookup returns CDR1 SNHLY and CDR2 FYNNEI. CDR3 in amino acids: CASSEGISGANVLTF. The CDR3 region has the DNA TGTGCCAGCAGTGAAGGGATCTCTGGGGCCAACGTCCTGACTTTC.

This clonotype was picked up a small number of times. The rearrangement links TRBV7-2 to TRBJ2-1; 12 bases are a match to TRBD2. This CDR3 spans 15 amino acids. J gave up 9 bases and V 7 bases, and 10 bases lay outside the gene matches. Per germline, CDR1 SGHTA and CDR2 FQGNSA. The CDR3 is CASISMTSGGGEQFF. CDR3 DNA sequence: TGTGCCAGCATTTCGATGACTAGCGGGGGTGGTGAGCAGTTCTTC. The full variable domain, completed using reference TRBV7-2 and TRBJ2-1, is GAGVSQSPSNKVTEKGKDVELRCDPISGHTALYWYRQSLGQGLEFLIYFQGNSAPDKSGLPSDRFSAERTGGSVSTLTIQRTQQEDSAVYLCASISMTSGGGEQFFGPGTRLTVL.

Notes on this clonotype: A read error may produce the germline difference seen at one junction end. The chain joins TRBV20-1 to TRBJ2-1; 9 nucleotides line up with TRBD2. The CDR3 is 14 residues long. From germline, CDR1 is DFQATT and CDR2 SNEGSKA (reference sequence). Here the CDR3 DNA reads TGCAGTGCTGCCCTCAGGACTAGCGACAACGAGCAGTTCTTC. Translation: CSAALRTSDNEQFF.

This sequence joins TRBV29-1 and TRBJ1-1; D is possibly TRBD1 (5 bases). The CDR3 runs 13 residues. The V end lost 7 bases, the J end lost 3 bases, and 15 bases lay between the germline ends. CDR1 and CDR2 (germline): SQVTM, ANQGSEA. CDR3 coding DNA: TGCAGCGCTCTACCACCAGGGTACACTGAAGCTTTCTTT. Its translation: CSALPPGYTEAFF.

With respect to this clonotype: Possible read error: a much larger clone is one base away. The CDR3 DNA is TGTGCCAGCAGCCAAAAGGAGGGGGCCGACGAAAAACTGTTTTTT. Translating gives CASSQKEGADEKLFF. The chain carries TRBV4-2 and TRBJ1-4; 7 nucleotides align to TRBD1. The V gene's germline CDR1 is LGHNA and CDR2 YNFKEQ. This CDR3 spans 15 amino acids. With 2 bases clipped from V and 8 bases from J, the junction kept 8 bases outside the gene matches.

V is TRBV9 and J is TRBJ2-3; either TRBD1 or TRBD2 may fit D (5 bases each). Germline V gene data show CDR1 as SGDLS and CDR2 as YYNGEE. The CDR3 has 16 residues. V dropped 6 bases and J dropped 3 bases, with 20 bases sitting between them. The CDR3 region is CASTSGQLGRTDTQYF. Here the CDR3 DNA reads TGTGCCAGCACCTCTGGACAACTAGGTCGGACAGATACGCAGTATTTT.

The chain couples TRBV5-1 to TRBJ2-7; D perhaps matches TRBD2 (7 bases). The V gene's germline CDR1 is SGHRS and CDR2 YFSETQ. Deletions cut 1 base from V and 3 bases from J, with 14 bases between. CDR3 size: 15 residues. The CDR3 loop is CASSLTWGGNYEQYF. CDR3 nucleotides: TGCGCCAGCAGCTTGACCTGGGGGGGCAACTACGAGCAGTACTTC. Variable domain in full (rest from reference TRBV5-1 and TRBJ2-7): KAGVTQTPRYLIKTRGQQVTLSCSPISGHRSVSWYQQTPGQGLQFLFEYFSETQRNKGNFPGRFSGRQFSNSRSEMNVSTLELGDSALYLCASSLTWGGNYEQYFGPGTRLTVT.

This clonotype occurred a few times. The CDR3 sequence: CASSLGYPTTTNEKLFF. Here the CDR3 DNA reads TGTGCCAGCAGCTTAGGGTACCCCACGACAACTAATGAAAAACTGTTTTTT. This chain joins TRBV7-9 and TRBJ1-4; no clear D. The CDR3 has 17 residues. Germline V gene data show CDR1 as SEHNR and CDR2 as FQNEAQ (reference sequence). V lost 1 base and J 0 bases, leaving 12 bases between the germline ends.

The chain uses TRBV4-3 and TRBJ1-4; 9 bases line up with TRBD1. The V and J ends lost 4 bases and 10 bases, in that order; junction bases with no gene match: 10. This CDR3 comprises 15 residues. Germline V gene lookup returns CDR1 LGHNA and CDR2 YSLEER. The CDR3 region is CASSRDDRGGRKLFF. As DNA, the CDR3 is TGCGCCAGCAGCCGCGACGACAGGGGGGGGCGAAAACTGTTTTTT.

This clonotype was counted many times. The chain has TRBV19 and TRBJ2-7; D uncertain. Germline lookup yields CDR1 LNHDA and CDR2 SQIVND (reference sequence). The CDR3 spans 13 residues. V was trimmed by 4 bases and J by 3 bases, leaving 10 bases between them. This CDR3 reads CASSTDIYYEQYF. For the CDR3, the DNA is TGTGCCAGTAGTACCGACATATACTACGAGCAGTACTTC.